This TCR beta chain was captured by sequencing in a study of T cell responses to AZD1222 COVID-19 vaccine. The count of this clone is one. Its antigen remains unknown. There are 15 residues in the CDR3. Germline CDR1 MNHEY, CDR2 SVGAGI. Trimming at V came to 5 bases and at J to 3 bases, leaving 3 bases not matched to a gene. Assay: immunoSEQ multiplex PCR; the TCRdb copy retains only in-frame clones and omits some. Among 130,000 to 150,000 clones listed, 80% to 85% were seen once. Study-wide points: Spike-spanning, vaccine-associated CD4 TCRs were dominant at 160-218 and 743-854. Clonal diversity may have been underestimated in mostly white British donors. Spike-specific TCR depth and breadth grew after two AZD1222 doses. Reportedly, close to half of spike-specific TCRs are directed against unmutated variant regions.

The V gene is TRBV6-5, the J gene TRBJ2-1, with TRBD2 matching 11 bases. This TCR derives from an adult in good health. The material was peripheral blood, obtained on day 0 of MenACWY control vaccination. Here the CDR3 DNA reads TGTGCCAGCAGTAGCCTAGCGGGAGGCTACAATGAGCAGTTCTTC. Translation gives CASSSLAGGYNEQFF.